This T cell receptor beta chain was profiled in a study of post-analysis software for immune sequencing data. In the study overall: Multiple sclerosis in the patients followed relapsing-remitting, secondary progressive and progressive-relapsing courses.

Presence of unique molecular identifiers characterized the TCR beta cDNA libraries. The source material, about 0.9 to 11 million T cells, gave rise to 500,000 or so cDNA molecules. TCRdb reprocessed the PCR reads with MiXCR, giving one entry per CDR3 protein. Of about 820,000 distinct CDR3 sequences listed, around 50% were seen once; the top ten hold 4.6%. Germline CDR1 reads LNHDA; CDR2 reads SQIVND (reference sequence). V lost 3 bases, J lost 7 bases, and 13 bases lay in between. This CDR3 comprises 14 residues. Overall study findings and caveats: Under F measure analysis, samples from one preparation batch co-clustered strongly. The study found TRBV5-6, TRBV5-1 and TRBV20-1 among about 5 TRBV segments more frequent in patients than controls. People with multiple sclerosis had a significantly lower normalized Chao1 diversity than controls did.

Note on this clonotype: As yet, its antigen is unknown.

This clonotype originated in a girl between 5 and 17 years old with multiple sclerosis. The chain employs TRBV19 and TRBJ1-5; D not certain. Sequencing was done on a sample of blood. DNA for the CDR3: TGTGCCAGTAGTATGTCCGGACGAAGGCAGCCCCAGCATTTT. Protein product: CASSMSGRRQPQHF.